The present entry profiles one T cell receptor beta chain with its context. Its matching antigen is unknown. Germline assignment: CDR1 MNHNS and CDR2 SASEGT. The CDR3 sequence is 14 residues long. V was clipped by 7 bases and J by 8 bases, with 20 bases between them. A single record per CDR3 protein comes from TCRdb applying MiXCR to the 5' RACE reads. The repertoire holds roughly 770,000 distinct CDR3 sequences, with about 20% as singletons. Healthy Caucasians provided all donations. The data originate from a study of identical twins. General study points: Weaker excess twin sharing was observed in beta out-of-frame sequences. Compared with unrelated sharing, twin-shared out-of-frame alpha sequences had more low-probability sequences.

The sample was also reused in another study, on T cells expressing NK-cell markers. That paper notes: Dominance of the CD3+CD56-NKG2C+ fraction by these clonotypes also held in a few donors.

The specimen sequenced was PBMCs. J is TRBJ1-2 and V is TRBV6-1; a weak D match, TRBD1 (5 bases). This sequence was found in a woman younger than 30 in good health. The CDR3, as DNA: TGTGCCAGCACTCCCGCTCAAAGGGGATGGGGCTACACCTTC. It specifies CASTPAQRGWGYTF.